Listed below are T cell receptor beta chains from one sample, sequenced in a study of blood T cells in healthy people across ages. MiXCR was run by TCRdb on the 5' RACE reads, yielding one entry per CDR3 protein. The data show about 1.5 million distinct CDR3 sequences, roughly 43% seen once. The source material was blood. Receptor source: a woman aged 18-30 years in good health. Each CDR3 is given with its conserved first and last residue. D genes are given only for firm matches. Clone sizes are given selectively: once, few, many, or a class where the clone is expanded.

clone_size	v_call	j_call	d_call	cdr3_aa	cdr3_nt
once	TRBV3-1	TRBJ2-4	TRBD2	CASTLSGARYNEQYF	TGTGCCAGCACCTTGAGCGGGGCCAGGTACAATGAGCAGTACTTC
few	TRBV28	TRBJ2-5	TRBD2	CASLGLAEVKETQYF	TGTGCCAGCCTAGGACTAGCGGAGGTGAAGGAGACCCAGTACTTC
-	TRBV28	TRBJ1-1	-	CASIGRVDLTFF	TGTGCCAGCATTGGCAGGGTAGACTTGACTTTCTTT
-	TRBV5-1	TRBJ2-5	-	CASGSTGSRETQYF	TGCGCCAGCGGATCAACAGGGAGCCGGGAGACCCAGTACTTC
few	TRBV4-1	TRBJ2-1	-	CASSQVRDFRNEQFF	TGCGCCAGCAGCCAAGTAAGGGACTTTCGTAATGAGCAGTTCTTC
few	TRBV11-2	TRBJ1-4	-	CASSPGRAWEKLFF	TGTGCCAGCAGCCCCGGCCGGGCGTGGGAAAAACTGTTTTTT
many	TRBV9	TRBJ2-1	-	CASSARLNEQFF	TGTGCCAGCAGCGCCCGTTTGAATGAGCAGTTCTTC
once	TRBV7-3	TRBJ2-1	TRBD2	CASRVTGGRSYNEQFF	TGTGCCAGCAGGGTGACGGGAGGACGCTCCTACAATGAGCAGTTCTTC
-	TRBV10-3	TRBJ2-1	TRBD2	CAISETSGQNEQFF	TGTGCCATCAGTGAGACTAGCGGGCAAAATGAGCAGTTCTTC
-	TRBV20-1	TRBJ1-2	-	CSFLQGPNYGYTF	TGCAGCTTCCTCCAGGGGCCTAACTATGGCTACACCTTC
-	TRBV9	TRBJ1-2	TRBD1	CASSVGAGQKGYTF	TGTGCCAGCAGCGTAGGGGCGGGACAGAAAGGCTACACCTTC
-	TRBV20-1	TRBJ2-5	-	CSARDSASVETQYF	TGCAGTGCTAGAGATTCAGCTAGCGTAGAGACCCAGTACTTC
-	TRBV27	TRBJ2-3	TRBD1	CASSLGTGATDTQYF	TGTGCCAGCAGTCTCGGGACAGGGGCGACAGATACGCAGTATTTT
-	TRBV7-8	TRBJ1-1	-	CASSVRAPENTEAFF	TGTGCCAGCAGCGTGAGGGCACCGGAGAACACTGAAGCTTTCTTT
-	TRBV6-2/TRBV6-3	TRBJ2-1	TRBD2	CANASGGTYNEQFF	TGTGCCAACGCAAGCGGGGGTACCTACAATGAGCAGTTCTTC
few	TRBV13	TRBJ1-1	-	CASSLGRGMNTEAFF	TGTGCCAGCAGCTTAGGGCGGGGAATGAACACTGAAGCTTTCTTT
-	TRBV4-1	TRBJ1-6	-	CASSPGQSYNSPLHF	TGCGCCAGCAGCCCCGGACAAAGCTATAATTCACCCCTCCACTTT
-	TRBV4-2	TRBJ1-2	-	CASSQDPDGNYGYTF	TGTGCCAGCAGCCAAGACCCGGACGGTAACTATGGCTACACCTTC
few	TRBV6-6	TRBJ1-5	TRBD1	CASAGQGVNQPQHF	TGTGCCAGCGCAGGACAGGGGGTTAATCAGCCCCAGCATTTT
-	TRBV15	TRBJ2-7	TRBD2	CATSRRVGLAYNEQYF	TGTGCCACCAGCAGGAGGGTGGGACTAGCGTACAATGAGCAGTACTTC
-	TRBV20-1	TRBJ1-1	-	CSARAALNTEAFF	TGCAGTGCTAGAGCAGCGCTGAACACTGAAGCTTTCTTT
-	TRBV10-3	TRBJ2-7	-	CAISGRGGTYEQYF	TGTGCCATCTCGGGAAGGGGGGGAACCTACGAGCAGTACTTC
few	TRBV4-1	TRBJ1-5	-	CASSQPRGGNQPQHF	TGCGCCAGCAGCCAACCCAGGGGAGGCAATCAGCCCCAGCATTTT
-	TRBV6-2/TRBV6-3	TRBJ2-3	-	CASSDKRETSTDTQYF	TGTGCCAGCAGTGACAAGAGGGAAACTAGCACAGATACGCAGTATTTT
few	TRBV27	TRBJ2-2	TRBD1	CASSFRWDRTNTGELFF	TGTGCCAGCAGTTTTCGCTGGGACAGAACGAACACCGGGGAGCTGTTTTTT
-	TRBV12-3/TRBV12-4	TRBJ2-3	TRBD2	CASSSRRGGLSDTQYF	TGTGCCAGCAGTTCAAGGCGGGGGGGCCTTTCCGATACGCAGTATTTT
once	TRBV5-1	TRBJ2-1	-	CASSLDPGETYNEQFF	TGCGCCAGCAGCTTAGATCCAGGGGAAACCTACAATGAGCAGTTCTTC
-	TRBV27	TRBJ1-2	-	CASSLSFRGDSYTF	TGTGCCAGCAGTTTATCGTTCAGGGGTGATAGCTACACCTTC
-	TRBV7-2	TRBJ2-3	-	CASSLGWRGPPSTDTQYF	TGTGCCAGCAGCTTAGGGTGGCGGGGGCCCCCTAGCACAGATACGCAGTATTTT
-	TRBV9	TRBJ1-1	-	CASSQSPRTEAFF	TGTGCCAGCAGCCAGAGCCCACGGACTGAAGCTTTCTTT
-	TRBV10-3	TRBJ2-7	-	CAISEVFTYEQYF	TGTGCCATCAGTGAGGTCTTCACCTACGAGCAGTACTTC
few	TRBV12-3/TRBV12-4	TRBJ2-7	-	CASSPPGHFSYEQYF	TGTGCCAGCAGTCCCCCGGGACATTTTTCCTACGAGCAGTACTTC
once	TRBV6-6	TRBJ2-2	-	CASRGMSNTGELFF	TGTGCCAGCCGGGGGATGTCGAACACCGGGGAGCTGTTTTTT
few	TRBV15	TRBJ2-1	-	CATSTLGRGNEQFF	TGTGCCACCAGCACTCTAGGACGCGGGAATGAGCAGTTCTTC
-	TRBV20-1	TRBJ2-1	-	CSATLAYQSYEQFF	TGCAGTGCTACACTAGCCTATCAATCGTATGAGCAGTTCTTC
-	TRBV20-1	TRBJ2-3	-	CSAERGHGTDTQYF	TGCAGTGCTGAAAGGGGACATGGGACAGATACGCAGTATTTT
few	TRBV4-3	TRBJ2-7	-	CASSQAGLPSYEQYF	TGCGCCAGCAGCCAAGCAGGACTACCTTCCTACGAGCAGTACTTC
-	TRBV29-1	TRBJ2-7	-	CSVVEDSSYEQYF	TGCAGCGTTGTTGAAGATAGCTCCTACGAGCAGTACTTC
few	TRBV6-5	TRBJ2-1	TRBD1	CASSTDRDVNNEQFF	TGTGCCAGCAGTACCGACAGGGACGTAAACAATGAGCAGTTCTTC
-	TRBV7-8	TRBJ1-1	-	CASSTSWRMNTEAFF	TGTGCCAGTAGCACCAGTTGGCGTATGAACACTGAAGCTTTCTTT
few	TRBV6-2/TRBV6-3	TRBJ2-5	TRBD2	CASISRRLAGSQETQYF	TGTGCCAGCATCTCAAGGCGATTAGCGGGGAGCCAAGAGACCCAGTACTTC
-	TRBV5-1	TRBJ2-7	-	CASSLGINWSYGQYF	TGCGCCAGCAGCTTGGGTATTAACTGGTCCTACGGGCAGTACTTC
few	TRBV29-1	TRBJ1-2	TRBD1	CSVGDRDNYGYTF	TGCAGCGTTGGGGACAGGGATAACTATGGCTACACCTTC